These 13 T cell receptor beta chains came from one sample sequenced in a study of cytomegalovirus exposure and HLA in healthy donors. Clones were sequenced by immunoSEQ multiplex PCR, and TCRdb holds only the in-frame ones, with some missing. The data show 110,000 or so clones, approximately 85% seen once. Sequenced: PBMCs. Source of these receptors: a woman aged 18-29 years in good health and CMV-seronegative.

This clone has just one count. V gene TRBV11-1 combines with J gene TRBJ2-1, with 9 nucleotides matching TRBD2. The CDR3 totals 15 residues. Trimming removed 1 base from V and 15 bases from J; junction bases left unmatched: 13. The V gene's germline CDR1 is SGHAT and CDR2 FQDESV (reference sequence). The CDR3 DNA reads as TGTGCCAGCAGCTTAGATGGCGTGGTAGCGGGGGAGGGGTTCTTC. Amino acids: CASSLDGVVAGEGFF.

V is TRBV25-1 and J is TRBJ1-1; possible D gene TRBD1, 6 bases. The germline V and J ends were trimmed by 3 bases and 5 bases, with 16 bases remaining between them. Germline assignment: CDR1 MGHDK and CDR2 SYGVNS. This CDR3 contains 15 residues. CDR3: CASSDLTQGKTEAFF. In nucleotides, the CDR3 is TGTGCCAGCAGTGACCTTACACAGGGTAAAACTGAAGCTTTCTTT. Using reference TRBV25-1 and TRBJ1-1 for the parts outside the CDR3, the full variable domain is EADIYQTPRYLVIGTGKKITLECSQTMGHDKMYWYQQDPGMELHLIHYSYGVNSTEKGDLSSESTVSRIRTEHFPLTLESARPSHTSQYLCASSDLTQGKTEAFFGQGTRLTVV.

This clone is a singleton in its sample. DNA for the CDR3: TGTGCCAGCAAAGCAGGGGGATCCTACGAGCAGTACTTC. This gives the protein CASKAGGSYEQYF. This chain joins TRBV6-5 and TRBJ2-7, with 7 nucleotides matching TRBD1. Trimming removed 7 bases from V and 1 base from J; junction bases left unmatched: 4. The CDR3 consists of 13 residues. Germline lookup yields CDR1 MNHEY and CDR2 SVGAGI.

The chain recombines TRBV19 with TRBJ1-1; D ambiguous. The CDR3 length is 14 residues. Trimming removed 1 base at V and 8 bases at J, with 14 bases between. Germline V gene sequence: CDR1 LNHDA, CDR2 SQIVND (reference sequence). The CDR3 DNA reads TGTGCCAGTAGTATAGTCCAGGCCGGTGGGGAAGCTTTCTTT. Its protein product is CASSIVQAGGEAFF.

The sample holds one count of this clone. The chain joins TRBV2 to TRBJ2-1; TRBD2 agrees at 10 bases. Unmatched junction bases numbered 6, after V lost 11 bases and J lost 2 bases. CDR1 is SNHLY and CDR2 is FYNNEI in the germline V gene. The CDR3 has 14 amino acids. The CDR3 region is CAGSGGPTYNEQFF. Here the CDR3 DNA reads TGTGCCGGTAGCGGGGGGCCCACCTACAATGAGCAGTTCTTC. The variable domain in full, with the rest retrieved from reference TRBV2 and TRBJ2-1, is EPEVTQTPSHQVTQMGQEVILRCVPISNHLYFYWYRQILGQKVEFLVSFYNNEISEKSEIFDDQFSVERPDGSNFTLKIRSTKLEDSAMYFCAGSGGPTYNEQFFGPGTRLTVL.

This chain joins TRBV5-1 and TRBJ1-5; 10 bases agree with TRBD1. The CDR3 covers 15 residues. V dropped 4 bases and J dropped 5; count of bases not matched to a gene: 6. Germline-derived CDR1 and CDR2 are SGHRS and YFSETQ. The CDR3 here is CASSAGTGDYQPQHF. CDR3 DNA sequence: TGCGCCAGCAGCGCCGGGACAGGGGATTATCAGCCCCAGCATTTT.

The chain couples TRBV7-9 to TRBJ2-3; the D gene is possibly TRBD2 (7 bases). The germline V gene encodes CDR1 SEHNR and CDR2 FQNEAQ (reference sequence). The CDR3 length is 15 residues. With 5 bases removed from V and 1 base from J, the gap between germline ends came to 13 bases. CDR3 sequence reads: CASSPLGGGTDTQYF. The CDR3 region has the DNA TGTGCCAGCAGCCCTCTAGGGGGGGGCACAGATACGCAGTATTTT. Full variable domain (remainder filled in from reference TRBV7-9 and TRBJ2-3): DTGVSQNPRHKITKRGQNVTFRCDPISEHNRLYWYRQTLGQGPEFLTYFQNEAQLEKSRLLSDRFSAERPKGSFSTLEIQRTEQGDSAMYLCASSPLGGGTDTQYFGPGTRLTVL.

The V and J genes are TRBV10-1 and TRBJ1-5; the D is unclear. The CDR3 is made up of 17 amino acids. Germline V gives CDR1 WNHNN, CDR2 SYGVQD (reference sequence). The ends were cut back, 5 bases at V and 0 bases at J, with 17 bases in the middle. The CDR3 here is CASSSISNPLSNQPQHF. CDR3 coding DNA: TGCGCCAGCAGTTCTATAAGTAACCCTCTTAGCAATCAGCCCCAGCATTTT.

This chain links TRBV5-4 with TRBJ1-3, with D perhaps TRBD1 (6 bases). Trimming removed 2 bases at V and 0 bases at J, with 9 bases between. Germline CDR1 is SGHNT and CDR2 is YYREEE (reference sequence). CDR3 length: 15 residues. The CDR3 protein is CASSLQGPSGNTIYF. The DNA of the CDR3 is TGTGCCAGCAGCTTACAGGGCCCCTCTGGAAACACCATATATTTT.

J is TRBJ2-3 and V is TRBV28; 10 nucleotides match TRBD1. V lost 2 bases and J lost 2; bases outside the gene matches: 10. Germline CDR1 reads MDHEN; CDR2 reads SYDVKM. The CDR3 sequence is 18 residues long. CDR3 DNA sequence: TGTGCCAGCAGTTTAATCTTTTGGACAGGGGGTAACACAGATACGCAGTATTTT. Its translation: CASSLIFWTGGNTDTQYF.

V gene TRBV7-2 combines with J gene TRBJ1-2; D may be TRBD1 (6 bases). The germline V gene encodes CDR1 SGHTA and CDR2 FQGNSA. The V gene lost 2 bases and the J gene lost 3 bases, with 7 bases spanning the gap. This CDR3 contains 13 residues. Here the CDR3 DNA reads TGTGCCAGCAGCTTATACAGGGACTATGGCTACACCTTC. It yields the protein CASSLYRDYGYTF. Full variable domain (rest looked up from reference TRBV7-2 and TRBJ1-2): GAGVSQSPSNKVTEKGKDVELRCDPISGHTALYWYRQSLGQGLEFLIYFQGNSAPDKSGLPSDRFSAERTGGSVSTLTIQRTQQEDSAVYLCASSLYRDYGYTFGSGTRLTVV.

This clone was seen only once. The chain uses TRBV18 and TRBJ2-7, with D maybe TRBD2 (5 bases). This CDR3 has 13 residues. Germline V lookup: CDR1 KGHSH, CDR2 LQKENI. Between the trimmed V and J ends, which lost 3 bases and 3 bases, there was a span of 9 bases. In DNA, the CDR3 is TGTGCCAGCTCACCGGGAGCGCACTACGAGCAGTACTTC. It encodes CASSPGAHYEQYF.

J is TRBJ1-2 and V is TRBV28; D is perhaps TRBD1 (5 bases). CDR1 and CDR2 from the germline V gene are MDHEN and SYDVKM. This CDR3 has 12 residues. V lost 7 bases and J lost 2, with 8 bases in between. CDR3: CASIGGNYGYTF. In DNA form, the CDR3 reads TGTGCCAGCATCGGGGGGAACTATGGCTACACCTTC.